The TCR beta chain described here comes from a study of blood T cell repertoires in COVID-19. Looking at the study overall: Some COVID-19 samples were acute and others convalescent; all came from the United States, Italy and Spain. From T cells, B-cell-depleted T cells, or PBMCs came the material, which was cDNA or gDNA.

Original handling: Nucleated cell counts were estimated from reference gene primer amplification. Assay used: immunoSEQ multiplex PCR; TCRdb lists only in-frame clones, some missing. V, J and clone size were drawn from that table, and D and trimming were deduced from the DNA. Counted here are 85,000 to 100,000 clones, about nine tenths occurring once; the ten biggest clones make up about 1.7%. V gave up 0 bases and J gave up 5 bases, with 12 bases separating them. The CDR3 extends over 14 amino acids. Germline V gene lookup returns CDR1 SGHNT and CDR2 YYREEE (reference sequence). V is TRBV5-4 and J is TRBJ2-7; perhaps TRBD1 as D (6 bases). The receptor comes from a man aged 55 to 70 with acute or convalescent COVID-19. Sequencing input: peripheral blood. CDR3 bases: TGTGCCAGCAGCTTGGGAGGGGGTAGGAACGAGCAGTACGTC. Translation gives CASSLGGGRNEQYV.